This section outlines one TCR beta chain sequence together with its context. Its target is not known. This CDR3 has 13 amino acids. The ends were cut back, 3 bases at V and 5 bases at J, with 9 bases in the middle. Germline loops: CDR1 SGHTA, CDR2 FQGTGA. These data are taken from a study of post-analysis software for immune sequencing data. As for the study in general: Both relapsing-remitting and secondary progressive multiple sclerosis featured among the disease courses, as did progressive-relapsing multiple sclerosis. Study findings and constraints: Under F measure analysis, samples from one preparation batch co-clustered strongly. A handful of TRBV segments were significantly more frequent in patients than in controls. TRBV5-6, TRBV5-1 and TRBV20-1 were among these segments.

Unique molecular identifiers were present in the TCR beta cDNA libraries. There were about 0.85 to 10 million T cells, and approximately 480,000 cDNA molecules came from them. One entry per CDR3 protein, called by TCRdb with MiXCR from the PCR reads. The table has some 690,000 distinct CDR3 sequences, 55% to 60% seen once. The sequence was obtained from a girl between 2 and 10 years old with multiple sclerosis. Sequences were obtained from blood. The V and J genes are TRBV7-3 and TRBJ2-3; no reliable D call. CDR3 DNA: TGTGCCAGCAGCTTTCAATTAATAGATACGCAGTATTTT. Amino acids: CASSFQLIDTQYF.